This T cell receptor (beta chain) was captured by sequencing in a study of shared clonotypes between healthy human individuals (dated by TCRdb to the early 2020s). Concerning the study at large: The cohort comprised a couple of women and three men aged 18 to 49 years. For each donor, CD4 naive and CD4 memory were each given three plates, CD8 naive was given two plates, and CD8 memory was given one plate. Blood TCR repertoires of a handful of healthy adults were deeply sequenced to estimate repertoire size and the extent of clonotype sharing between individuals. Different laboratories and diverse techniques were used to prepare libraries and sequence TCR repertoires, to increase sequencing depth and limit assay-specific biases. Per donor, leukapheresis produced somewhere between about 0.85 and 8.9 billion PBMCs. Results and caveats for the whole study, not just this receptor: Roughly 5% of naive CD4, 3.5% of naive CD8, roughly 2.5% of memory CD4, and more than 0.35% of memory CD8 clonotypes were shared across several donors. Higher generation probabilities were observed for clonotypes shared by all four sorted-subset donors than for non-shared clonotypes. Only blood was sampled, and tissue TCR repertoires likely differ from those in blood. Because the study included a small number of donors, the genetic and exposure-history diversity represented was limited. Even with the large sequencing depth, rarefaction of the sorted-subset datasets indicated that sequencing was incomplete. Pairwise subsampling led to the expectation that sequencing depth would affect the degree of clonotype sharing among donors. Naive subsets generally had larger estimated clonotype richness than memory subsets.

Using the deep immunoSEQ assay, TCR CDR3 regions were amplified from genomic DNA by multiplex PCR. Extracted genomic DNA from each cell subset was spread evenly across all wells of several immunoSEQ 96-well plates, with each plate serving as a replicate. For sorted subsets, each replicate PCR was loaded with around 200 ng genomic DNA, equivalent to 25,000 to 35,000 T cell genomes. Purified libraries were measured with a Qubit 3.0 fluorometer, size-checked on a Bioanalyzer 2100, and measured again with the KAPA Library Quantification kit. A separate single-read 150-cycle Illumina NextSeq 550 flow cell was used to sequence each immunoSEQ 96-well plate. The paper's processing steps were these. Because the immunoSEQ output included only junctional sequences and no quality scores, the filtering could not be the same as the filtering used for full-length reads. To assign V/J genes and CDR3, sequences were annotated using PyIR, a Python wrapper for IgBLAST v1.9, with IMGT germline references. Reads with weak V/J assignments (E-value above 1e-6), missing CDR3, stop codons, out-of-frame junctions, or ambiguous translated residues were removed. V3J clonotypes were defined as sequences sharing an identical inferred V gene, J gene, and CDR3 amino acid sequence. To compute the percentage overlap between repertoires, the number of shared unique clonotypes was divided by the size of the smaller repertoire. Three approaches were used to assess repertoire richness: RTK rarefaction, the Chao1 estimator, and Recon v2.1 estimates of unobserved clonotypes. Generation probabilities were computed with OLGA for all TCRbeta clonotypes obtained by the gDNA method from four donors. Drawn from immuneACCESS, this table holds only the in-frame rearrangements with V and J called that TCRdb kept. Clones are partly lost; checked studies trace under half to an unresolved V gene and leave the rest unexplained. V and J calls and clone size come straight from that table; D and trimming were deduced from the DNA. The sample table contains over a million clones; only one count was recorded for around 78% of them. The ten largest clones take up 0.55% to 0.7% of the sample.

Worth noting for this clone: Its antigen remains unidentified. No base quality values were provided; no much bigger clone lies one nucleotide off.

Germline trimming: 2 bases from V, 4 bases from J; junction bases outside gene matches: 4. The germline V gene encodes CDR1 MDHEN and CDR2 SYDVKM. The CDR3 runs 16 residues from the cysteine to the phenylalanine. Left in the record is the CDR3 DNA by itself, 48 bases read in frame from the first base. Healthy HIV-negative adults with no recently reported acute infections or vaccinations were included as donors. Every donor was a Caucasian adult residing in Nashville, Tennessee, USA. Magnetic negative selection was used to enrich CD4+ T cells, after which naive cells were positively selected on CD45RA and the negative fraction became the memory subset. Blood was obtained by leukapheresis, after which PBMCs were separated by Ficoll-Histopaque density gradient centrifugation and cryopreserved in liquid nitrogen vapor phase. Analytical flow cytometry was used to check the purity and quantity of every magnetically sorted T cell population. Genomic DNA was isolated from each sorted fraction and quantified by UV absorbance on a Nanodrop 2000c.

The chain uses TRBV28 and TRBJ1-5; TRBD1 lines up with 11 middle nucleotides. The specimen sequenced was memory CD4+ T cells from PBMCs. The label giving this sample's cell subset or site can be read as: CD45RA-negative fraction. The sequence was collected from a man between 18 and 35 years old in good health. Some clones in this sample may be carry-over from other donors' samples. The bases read TGTGCCAGCAGTTTAGGGACAGGGGGGTATAATCAGCCCCAGCATTTT. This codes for CASSLGTGGYNQPQHF.